The next 24 T cell receptor beta chains were all read from a single sample in a study of cytomegalovirus exposure and HLA in healthy donors. Data came from immunoSEQ multiplex PCR; TCRdb stores just in-frame clones and leaves some out. Among over 55,000 clones, approximately 96% were seen once, and the ten largest hold approximately 0.95%. The sample comprised PBMCs. Every receptor here comes from a man between 18 and 35 years old in good health and CMV-seronegative.

This sequence joins TRBV2 and TRBJ2-3; 7 nucleotides agree with TRBD1. The CDR3 consists of 11 residues. Germline V lookup: CDR1 SNHLY, CDR2 FYNNEI. CDR3: CAGGGPDTQYF. CDR3 coding DNA: TGTGCAGGGGGCGGCCCAGATACGCAGTATTTT.

The gene calls are TRBV4-2 and TRBJ2-6; D possibly corresponds to TRBD2 (5 bases). The CDR3 is 16 residues long. The germline V gene has CDR1 LGHNA and CDR2 YNFKEQ. V was cut by 0 bases and J by 0 bases, with 6 bases left in between. This chain's CDR3 is CASSQEGGSGANVLTF. As DNA, the CDR3 is TGTGCCAGCAGCCAAGAAGGAGGCTCTGGGGCCAACGTCCTGACTTTC.

The chain is built from TRBV5-1 and TRBJ1-1; TRBD1 agrees at 10 bases. Germline trimming cut 4 bases from V and 0 bases from J; bases unmatched to any gene: 6. CDR3 length: 16 amino acids. Germline V gives CDR1 SGHRS, CDR2 YFSETQ. CDR3 loop: CASSLGQGDMNTEAFF. The DNA for the CDR3 is TGCGCCAGCAGCCTCGGACAGGGGGACATGAACACTGAAGCTTTCTTT.

This clone was picked up one time. The V call is TRBV29-1, the J call TRBJ2-5; TRBD2 matches 10 bases. Trimming removed 2 bases from V and 3 bases from J; junction bases left unmatched: 0. Germline V gives CDR1 SQVTM, CDR2 ANQGSEA. The CDR3 is 13 amino acids. CDR3: CSVETSGEETQYF. CDR3 nucleotide sequence: TGCAGCGTTGAAACTAGCGGGGAAGAGACCCAGTACTTC.

The rearrangement uses TRBV4-2 and TRBJ2-2; 11 bases are shared with TRBD2. J was trimmed by 9 bases and V by 0 bases; bases with no gene match: 3. The CDR3 loop spans 15 amino acids. Per germline, CDR1 LGHNA and CDR2 YNFKEQ. The DNA of the CDR3 is TGTGCCAGCAGCCAAGAACTAGCGGGAGCACGGGAGCTGTTTTTT. It translates to CASSQELAGARELFF.

This clone was observed once. V is TRBV10-2 and J is TRBJ2-5; TRBD2 is a possible D gene (7 bases). The CDR3 contains 15 residues. Trimming took 5 bases from V and 4 from J, leaving 17 bases between them. The V gene's germline CDR1 is WSHSY and CDR2 SAAADI. Here the CDR3 reads CASSRSLRGGETQYF. The CDR3 DNA sequence: TGCGCCAGCAGTCGATCGTTGAGGGGGGGAGAGACCCAGTACTTC.

The rearrangement joins TRBV30 to TRBJ2-3; TRBD2 agrees at 9 bases. The CDR3 extends over 16 amino acids. J lost 2 bases, V lost 1 base, and 7 bases had no gene match. CDR1 is GTSNPN, CDR2 SVGIG, per germline (reference sequence). For the CDR3, the DNA is TGTGCCTGGAGTGGGGATCTAGCGGGAAACACAGATACGCAGTATTTT. Its translation is CAWSGDLAGNTDTQYF.

The V gene is TRBV7-9, the J gene TRBJ2-7; TRBD1 matches at 9 bases. Looked up from germline, CDR1 is SEHNR and CDR2 is FQNEAQ (reference sequence). The CDR3 loop spans 14 amino acids. With 5 bases clipped from V and 3 bases from J, the junction kept 5 bases outside the gene matches. CDR3 sequence reads: CASSARDRVYEQYF. The CDR3, as DNA: TGTGCCAGCAGCGCCCGGGACAGGGTCTACGAGCAGTACTTC. The variable domain in full, completed from reference TRBV7-9 and TRBJ2-7, reads DTGVSQNPRHKITKRGQNVTFRCDPISEHNRLYWYRQTLGQGPEFLTYFQNEAQLEKSRLLSDRFSAERPKGSFSTLEIQRTEQGDSAMYLCASSARDRVYEQYFGPGTRLTVT.

J is TRBJ1-1 and V is TRBV28; D may be TRBD1 (5 bases). The germline gives CDR1 MDHEN, CDR2 SYDVKM. This CDR3 spans 14 amino acids. V shed 7 bases and J shed 1 base, with 13 bases lying between them. The chain's CDR3 is CASNTPDRNTEAFF. CDR3 bases: TGTGCCAGCAATACCCCAGACAGGAACACTGAAGCTTTCTTT.

This chain joins TRBV11-1 and TRBJ2-1; D unclear. V lost 4 bases to trimming and J lost 4 bases, with 14 bases between them. CDR1 is SGHAT, CDR2 FQDESV, per germline (reference sequence). The CDR3 extends over 15 amino acids. The CDR3 nucleotides are TGTGCCAGCAGCTCCCGGCTAGAAGCTTACAATGAGCAGTTCTTC. Translation gives CASSSRLEAYNEQFF. Full variable domain (outside the CDR3, taken from reference TRBV11-1 and TRBJ2-1): EAEVAQSPRYKITEKSQAVAFWCDPISGHATLYWYRQILGQGPELLVQFQDESVVDDSQLPKDRFSAERLKGVDSTLKIQPAELGDSAMYLCASSSRLEAYNEQFFGPGTRLTVL.

This rearrangement joins TRBV29-1 to TRBJ2-7; 12 positions agree with TRBD2. The V and J ends lost 3 bases and 0 bases, in that order; junction bases with no gene match: 0. This CDR3 spans 14 amino acids. Per germline, CDR1 SQVTM and CDR2 ANQGSEA. CDR3 protein: CSVETSGSSYEQYF. The CDR3 DNA follows: TGCAGCGTTGAGACTAGCGGGAGCTCCTACGAGCAGTACTTC.

V is TRBV6-5 and J is TRBJ2-5; no definite D call. The ends were cut back, 2 bases at V and 6 bases at J, with 13 bases in the middle. CDR3 size: 14 residues. CDR1 and CDR2 (germline): MNHEY, SVGAGI. The CDR3 DNA reads as TGTGCCAGCAGTTACGATGCGGTGTCGAAGACCCAGTACTTC. Protein product: CASSYDAVSKTQYF.

This chain joins TRBV5-1 and TRBJ2-7; perhaps TRBD1 as D (6 bases). This CDR3 has 13 residues. V dropped 3 bases and J dropped 2 bases, with 9 bases sitting between them. The germline CDR1 and CDR2 sequences are SGHRS and YFSETQ. The CDR3 reads CASSSDSAYEQYF. CDR3 DNA: TGCGCCAGCAGCTCGGACAGCGCCTACGAGCAGTACTTC. The full variable domain, completed using reference TRBV5-1 and TRBJ2-7, is KAGVTQTPRYLIKTRGQQVTLSCSPISGHRSVSWYQQTPGQGLQFLFEYFSETQRNKGNFPGRFSGRQFSNSRSEMNVSTLELGDSALYLCASSSDSAYEQYFGPGTRLTVT.

This chain links TRBV19 with TRBJ1-2, with TRBD1 matching 12 bases. Trimming removed 5 bases from V and 4 bases from J; junction bases left unmatched: 5. CDR3 length equals 15 residues. Per germline, CDR1 LNHDA and CDR2 SQIVND (reference sequence). The CDR3 region is CASSLGQGAGYGYTF. DNA for the CDR3: TGTGCCAGTAGTTTGGGACAGGGGGCTGGCTATGGCTACACCTTC.

This chain joins TRBV30 and TRBJ2-3; 10 bases are shared with TRBD2. This CDR3 contains 15 residues. Germline V CDR1 and CDR2: GTSNPN, SVGIG (reference sequence). The trim removed 4 bases at V and 3 bases at J, leaving 7 bases unmatched. CDR3 bases: TGTGCCTGGACTCGACTAGCGGGTCTGACAGATACGCAGTATTTT. Its protein is CAWTRLAGLTDTQYF.

The V and J genes are TRBV2 and TRBJ1-5; no clear D gene. V lost 3 bases and J 2 bases, leaving 8 bases between the germline ends. This CDR3 spans 14 amino acids. The germline V gene has CDR1 SNHLY and CDR2 FYNNEI. CDR3 sequence: CASSDATGNQPQHF. DNA of the CDR3: TGTGCCAGCAGTGACGCTACAGGCAATCAGCCCCAGCATTTT.

The chain carries TRBV18 and TRBJ2-7, with TRBD2 matching 13 bases. The CDR3 is made up of 15 amino acids. Germline V lookup: CDR1 KGHSH, CDR2 LQKENI. The trim removed 0 bases at V and 12 bases at J, leaving 8 bases unmatched. The CDR3 DNA follows: TGTGCCAGCTCACCACCGGGACTAGCGGGAACCGATCCGTACTTC. Its protein is CASSPPGLAGTDPYF.

This chain uses TRBV27 with TRBJ1-1, with D possibly being TRBD1 (5 bases). CDR1 is MNHEY and CDR2 is SMNVEV in the germline V gene (reference sequence). The CDR3 extends over 11 amino acids. The V gene lost 7 bases and the J gene lost 9 bases, with 12 bases spanning the gap. This CDR3 is CASTQGEKAFF. Here the CDR3 DNA reads TGTGCCAGCACCCAGGGTGAAAAAGCTTTCTTT.

The rearrangement uses TRBV2 and TRBJ2-1, with 10 bases identical to TRBD2. This CDR3 spans 14 amino acids. Trimming took 8 bases from V and 5 from J; bases not matched to a gene: 6. Germline-derived CDR1 and CDR2 are SNHLY and FYNNEI. The CDR3 protein is CASGTAGGNNEQFF. CDR3 bases: TGTGCCAGCGGAACAGCGGGAGGGAACAATGAGCAGTTCTTC.

This clone was seen a single time. Here the CDR3 reads CASSPTPGYNEQFF. In DNA, the CDR3 is TGTGCCAGCAGCCCGACTCCGGGCTACAATGAGCAGTTCTTC. The gene calls are TRBV9 and TRBJ2-1; no definite D call. V lost 4 bases and J lost 3, with 11 bases in between. Germline V gene lookup returns CDR1 SGDLS and CDR2 YYNGEE. This CDR3 is built from 14 residues.

This clone was seen just once. This chain joins TRBV27 and TRBJ1-5, with TRBD1 as a possible D gene (5 bases). Trimming shortened V by 3 bases and J by 7 bases, and 13 bases separated the two germline ends. The CDR3 runs 14 residues. In germline, CDR1 is MNHEY, CDR2 SMNVEV (reference sequence). The CDR3 loop is CASSFRGETQPQHF. The CDR3 coding sequence is TGTGCCAGCAGTTTTCGGGGGGAAACGCAGCCCCAGCATTTT.

V and J are TRBV19 and TRBJ2-6; the D gene is possibly TRBD1 (5 bases). The CDR3 has 15 residues. The V end lost 3 bases, the J end lost 2 bases, and 8 bases lay between the germline ends. Per germline, CDR1 LNHDA and CDR2 SQIVND (reference sequence). CDR3 loop: CASSMGRAGANVLTF. CDR3 nucleotide sequence: TGTGCCAGTAGTATGGGCAGGGCTGGGGCCAACGTCCTGACTTTC.

V is TRBV11-1 and J is TRBJ2-5; TRBD2 matches at 7 bases. The CDR3 runs 16 residues. V dropped 3 bases and J dropped 5; count of bases not matched to a gene: 12. Germline CDR1 reads SGHAT; CDR2 reads FQDESV (reference sequence). The CDR3 DNA sequence: TGTGCCAGCAGCTTCGGAACGACTAGCCGTGGGGAGACCCAGTACTTC. This encodes CASSFGTTSRGETQYF.

As to this clone: The junction and the germline gene differ at one end; a read error may be behind it. The rearrangement uses TRBV7-9 and TRBJ2-5; D might be TRBD1 (6 bases). The CDR3 covers 14 residues. CDR1 and CDR2 from the germline V gene are SEHNR and FQNEAQ (reference sequence). In DNA form, the CDR3 reads TGTGCCAGCAGCTTAGCGGGGGCCCAAGGGACCCAGTACTTC. Translating it yields CASSLAGAQGTQYF.